The clone carrying this TCR beta chain occurred many times. Each CDR3 protein is one row after TCRdb ran MiXCR on the reads. The data show around 450,000 distinct CDR3 sequences, approximately 10% seen once. This record belongs to a study of T cell repertoires in cytomegalovirus infection. The germline V gene encodes CDR1 MNHNS and CDR2 SASEGT. The germline V and J ends were trimmed by 6 bases and 2 bases, with 4 bases remaining between them. The CDR3 has 12 residues. The chain combines TRBV6-1 with TRBJ2-2; D ambiguous. The sample comprised PBMCs. This receptor was identified in a human donor in good health (CMV status not recorded). Some clones in this sample may be carry-over from other donors' samples. The CDR3 DNA is TGTGCCAGCAGGCTAAACACCGGGGAGCTGTTTTTT. Amino acid sequence: CASRLNTGELFF.